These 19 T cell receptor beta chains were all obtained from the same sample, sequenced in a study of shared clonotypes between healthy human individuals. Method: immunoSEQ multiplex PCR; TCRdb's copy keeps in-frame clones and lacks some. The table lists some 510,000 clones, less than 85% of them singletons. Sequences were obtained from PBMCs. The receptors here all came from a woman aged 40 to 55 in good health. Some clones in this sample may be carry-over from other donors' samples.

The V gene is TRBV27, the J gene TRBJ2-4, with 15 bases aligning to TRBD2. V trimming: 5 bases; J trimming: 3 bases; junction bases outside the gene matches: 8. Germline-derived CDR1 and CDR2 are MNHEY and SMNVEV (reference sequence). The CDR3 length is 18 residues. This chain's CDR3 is CASSPPGLAGGVKNIQYF. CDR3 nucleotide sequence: TGTGCCAGCAGTCCCCCGGGACTAGCGGGAGGAGTCAAAAACATTCAGTACTTC.

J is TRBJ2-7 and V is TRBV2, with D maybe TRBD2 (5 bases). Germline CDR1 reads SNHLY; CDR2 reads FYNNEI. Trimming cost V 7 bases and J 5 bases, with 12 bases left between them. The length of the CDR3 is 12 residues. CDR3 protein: CASNPSGNEQYF. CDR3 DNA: TGTGCCAGCAACCCTTCGGGGAACGAGCAGTACTTC.

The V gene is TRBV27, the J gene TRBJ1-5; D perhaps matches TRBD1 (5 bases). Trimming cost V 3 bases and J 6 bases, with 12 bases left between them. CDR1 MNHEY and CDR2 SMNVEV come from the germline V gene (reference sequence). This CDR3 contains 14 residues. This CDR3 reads CASSFEGTSQPQHF. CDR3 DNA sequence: TGTGCCAGCAGTTTTGAGGGGACCAGTCAGCCCCAGCATTTT.

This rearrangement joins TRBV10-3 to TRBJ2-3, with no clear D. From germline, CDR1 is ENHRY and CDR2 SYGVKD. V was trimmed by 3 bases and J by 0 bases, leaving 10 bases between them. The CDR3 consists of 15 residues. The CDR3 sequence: CAISDGQTSTDTQYF. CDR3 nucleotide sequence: TGTGCCATCAGTGATGGGCAGACGAGCACAGATACGCAGTATTTT.

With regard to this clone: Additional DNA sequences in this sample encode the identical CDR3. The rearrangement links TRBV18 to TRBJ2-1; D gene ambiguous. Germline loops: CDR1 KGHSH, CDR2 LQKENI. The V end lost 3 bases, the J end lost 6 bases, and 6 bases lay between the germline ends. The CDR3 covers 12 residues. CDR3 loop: CASSPSTNEQFF. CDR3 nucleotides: TGTGCCAGCTCACCTAGTACCAATGAGCAGTTCTTC. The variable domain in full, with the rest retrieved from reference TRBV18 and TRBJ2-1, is NAGVMQNPRHLVRRRGQEARLRCSPMKGHSHVYWYRQLPEEGLKFMVYLQKENIIDESGMPKERFSAEFPKEGPSILRIQQVVRGDSAAYFCASSPSTNEQFFGPGTRLTVL.

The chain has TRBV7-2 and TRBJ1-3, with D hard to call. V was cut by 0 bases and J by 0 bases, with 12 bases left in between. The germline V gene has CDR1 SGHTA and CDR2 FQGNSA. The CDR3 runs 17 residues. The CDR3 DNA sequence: TGTGCCAGCAGCTTAGCCTCGGACGGAAGCTCTGGAAACACCATATATTTT. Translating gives CASSLASDGSSGNTIYF.

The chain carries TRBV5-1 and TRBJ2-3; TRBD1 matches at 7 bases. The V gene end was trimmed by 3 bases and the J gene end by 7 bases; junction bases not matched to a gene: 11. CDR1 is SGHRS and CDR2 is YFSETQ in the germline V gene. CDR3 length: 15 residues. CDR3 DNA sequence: TGCGCCAGCAGCTCCCCCTCAGAAGGGGGCTATACGCAGTATTTT. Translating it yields CASSSPSEGGYTQYF.

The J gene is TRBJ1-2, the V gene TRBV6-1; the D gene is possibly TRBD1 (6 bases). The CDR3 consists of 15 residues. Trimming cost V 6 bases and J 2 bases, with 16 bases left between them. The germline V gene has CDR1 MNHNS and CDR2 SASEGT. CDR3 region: CASSLYRAGNYGYTF. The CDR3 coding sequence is TGTGCCAGCAGCTTATACAGGGCAGGGAACTATGGCTACACCTTC.

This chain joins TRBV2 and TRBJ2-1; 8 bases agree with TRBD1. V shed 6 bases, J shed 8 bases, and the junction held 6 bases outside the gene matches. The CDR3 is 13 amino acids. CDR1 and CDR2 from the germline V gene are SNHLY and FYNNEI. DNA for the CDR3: TGTGCCAGCAGAGTCGGACAGGGCCATGAGCAGTTCTTC. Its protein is CASRVGQGHEQFF. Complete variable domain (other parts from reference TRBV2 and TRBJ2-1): EPEVTQTPSHQVTQMGQEVILRCVPISNHLYFYWYRQILGQKVEFLVSFYNNEISEKSEIFDDQFSVERPDGSNFTLKIRSTKLEDSAMYFCASRVGQGHEQFFGPGTRLTVL.

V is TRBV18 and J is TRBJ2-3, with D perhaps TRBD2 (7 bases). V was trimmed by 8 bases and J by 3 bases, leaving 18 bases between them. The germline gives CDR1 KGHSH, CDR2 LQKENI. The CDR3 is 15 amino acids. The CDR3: CASRSSGGQTDTQYF. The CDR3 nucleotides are TGTGCCAGCCGCTCGTCCGGGGGGCAGACAGATACGCAGTATTTT.

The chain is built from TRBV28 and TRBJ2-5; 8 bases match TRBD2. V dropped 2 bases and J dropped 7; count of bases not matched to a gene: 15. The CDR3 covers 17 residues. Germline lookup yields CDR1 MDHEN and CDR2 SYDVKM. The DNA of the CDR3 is TGTGCCAGCAGTTTAAGGTCTCCGCTCGGGGGGGAGGGGACCCAGTACTTC. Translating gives CASSLRSPLGGEGTQYF. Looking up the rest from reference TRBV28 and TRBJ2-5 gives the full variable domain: DVKVTQSSRYLVKRTGEKVFLECVQDMDHENMFWYRQDPGLGLRLIYFSYDVKMKEKGDIPEGYSVSREKKERFSLILESASTNQTSMYLCASSLRSPLGGEGTQYFGPGTRLLVL.

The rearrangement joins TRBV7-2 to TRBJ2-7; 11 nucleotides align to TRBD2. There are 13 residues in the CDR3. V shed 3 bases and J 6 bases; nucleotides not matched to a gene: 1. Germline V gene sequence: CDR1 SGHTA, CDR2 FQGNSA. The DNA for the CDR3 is TGTGCCAGCAGCTTGCTAGCGGGAGGCGAGCAGTACTTC. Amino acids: CASSLLAGGEQYF.

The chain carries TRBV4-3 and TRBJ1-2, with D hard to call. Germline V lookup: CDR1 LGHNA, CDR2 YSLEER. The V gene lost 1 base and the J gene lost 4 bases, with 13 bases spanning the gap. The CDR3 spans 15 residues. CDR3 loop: CASSQVPGGVYGYTF. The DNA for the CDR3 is TGCGCCAGCAGCCAAGTACCGGGAGGTGTCTATGGCTACACCTTC.

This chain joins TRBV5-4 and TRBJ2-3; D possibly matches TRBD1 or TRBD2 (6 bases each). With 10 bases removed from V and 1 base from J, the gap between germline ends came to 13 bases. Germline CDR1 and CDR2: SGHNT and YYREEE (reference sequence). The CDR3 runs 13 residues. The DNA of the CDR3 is TGTGCCGCGGGGCCAGGGGGCACAGATACGCAGTATTTT. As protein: CAAGPGGTDTQYF.

This CDR3 is CASSLNRWRLYGYTF. DNA for the CDR3: TGTGCCAGCAGCCTCAACAGGTGGAGACTCTATGGCTACACCTTC. V is TRBV6-1 and J is TRBJ1-2; D possibly corresponds to TRBD1 (5 bases). Trimming took off 6 bases at V and 4 bases at J, with 18 bases between the two ends. This CDR3 has 15 amino acids. Germline CDR1 reads MNHNS; CDR2 reads SASEGT.

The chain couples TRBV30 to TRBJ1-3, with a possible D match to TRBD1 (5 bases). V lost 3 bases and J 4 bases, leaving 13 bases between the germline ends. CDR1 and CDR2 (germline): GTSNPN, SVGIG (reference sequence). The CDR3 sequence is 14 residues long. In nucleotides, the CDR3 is TGTGCCTGGAGAACCGGGACTTCGGGAAACACCATATATTTT. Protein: CAWRTGTSGNTIYF.

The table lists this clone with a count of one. The CDR3 is CASSLTGWSSYTEAFF. The DNA of the CDR3 is TGTGCCAGCAGTCTCACAGGGTGGTCGAGTTACACTGAAGCTTTCTTT. This rearrangement joins TRBV27 to TRBJ1-1; possible D gene TRBD1, 6 bases. The CDR3 is 16 amino acids. Germline assignment: CDR1 MNHEY and CDR2 SMNVEV (reference sequence). V shed 5 bases and J shed 3 bases, with 19 bases lying between them.

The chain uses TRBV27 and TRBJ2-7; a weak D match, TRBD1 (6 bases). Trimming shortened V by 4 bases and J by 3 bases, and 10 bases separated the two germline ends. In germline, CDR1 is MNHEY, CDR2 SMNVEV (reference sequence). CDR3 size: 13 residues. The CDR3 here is CASSYRALYEQYF. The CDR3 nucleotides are TGTGCCAGCAGTTACAGGGCCCTCTACGAGCAGTACTTC.

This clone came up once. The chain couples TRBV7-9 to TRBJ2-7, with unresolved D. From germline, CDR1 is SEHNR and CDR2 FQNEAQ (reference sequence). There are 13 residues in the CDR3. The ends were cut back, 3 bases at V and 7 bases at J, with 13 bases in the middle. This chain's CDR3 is CASSFALAGEQYF. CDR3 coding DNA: TGTGCCAGCAGCTTTGCCCTGGCCGGGGAGCAGTACTTC.